The next 18 T cell receptor beta chains were all read from a single sample in a study of regulatory T cells in long-lasting Graves disease. Time point noted: persistent/refractory GD, antithyroid drugs over 5 years with positive TRAb. The TCR library used RNA extracted from PBMCs. Arm-PCR of CDR3 regions and iRepertoire HTBI primers were the basis on which TCR beta libraries were built. A single record per CDR3 protein comes from TCRdb applying MiXCR to the multiplex PCR reads. The profile shows about 470,000 distinct CDR3 sequences, approximately 21% of them singletons. The input for sequencing was peripheral blood mononuclear cells (PBMCs), taken when the disease was refractory, from a patient treated with antithyroid drugs. The receptors derive from a female donor with Graves disease.

Concerning this clonotype: Possible read error: a much larger clone is one base away. The V call is TRBV20-1, the J call TRBJ1-1, with D unresolved. In germline, CDR1 is DFQATT, CDR2 SNEGSKA (reference sequence). The CDR3 has 13 residues. CDR3 protein: CSAKFWGGTEASF. The CDR3 DNA reads as TGCAGTGCTAAGTTCTGGGGTGGCACTGAAGCTTCCTTT.

The V gene is TRBV4-3, the J gene TRBJ2-7; TRBD1 is a possible D gene (6 bases). This CDR3 is 15 amino acids long. In germline, CDR1 is LGHNA, CDR2 YSLEER. Trimming removed 0 bases from V and 2 bases from J, with 11 bases in between. CDR3 protein: CASSQEAGATYEQYF. CDR3 sequence (DNA): TGCGCCAGCAGCCAAGAGGCAGGGGCGACCTACGAGCAGTACTTC.

The chain joins TRBV30 to TRBJ1-1; D ambiguous. The CDR3 totals 13 residues. Trimming took 3 bases from V and 0 from J, leaving 8 bases between them. Germline CDR1 is GTSNPN and CDR2 is SVGIG (reference sequence). The CDR3 loop reads CAWRQRVNTEAFF. CDR3 sequence (DNA): TGTGCCTGGAGACAGAGGGTGAACACTGAAGCTTTCTTT.

About this clonotype itself: A much larger clone lies one base from this, so it may be a read error. V usage is TRBV12-3 or TRBV12-4 and J usage is TRBJ2-7; D unclear. This CDR3 is built from 12 residues. Trimming pared 4 bases from V and 7 bases from J, leaving 11 bases between. The CDR3 nucleotides are TGTGCCAGCAGTTGTCCACCGAGGGAGCAGTACTTC. As protein: CASSCPPREQYF.

This clonotype turned up a few times. V and J are TRBV2 and TRBJ2-6, with D perhaps matching TRBD2 (5 bases). There are 14 residues in the CDR3. Germline lookup yields CDR1 SNHLY and CDR2 FYNNEI. V dropped 5 bases and J dropped 3 bases, with 8 bases sitting between them. This CDR3 reads CASSLARGANVLTF. For the CDR3, the DNA is TGTGCCAGCAGTCTAGCTCGTGGGGCCAACGTCCTGACTTTC.

This clonotype has ten or more counts. The chain carries TRBV5-5 and TRBJ2-7, with D unclear. Trimming took off 2 bases at V and 0 bases at J, with 9 bases between the two ends. Germline assignment: CDR1 SGHKS and CDR2 YYEKEE (reference sequence). CDR3 length: 14 residues. Here the CDR3 DNA reads TGTGCCAGCAGCTTTATGCCCTCCTCCTACGAGCAGTACTTC. This codes for CASSFMPSSYEQYF.

CDR3 nucleotide sequence: TGTGCCAGCAGCTTAATGACTAGCGGGGGAGGATCCTACAATGAGCAGTTCTTC. Translating it yields CASSLMTSGGGSYNEQFF. This sequence joins TRBV11-2 and TRBJ2-1; 12 positions match TRBD2. V shed 2 bases, J shed 1 base, and the junction held 6 bases outside the gene matches. The CDR3 consists of 18 residues. Germline-derived CDR1 and CDR2 are SGHAT and FQNNGV.

There are a few counts of this clonotype. The chain links TRBV12-3 or TRBV12-4 to TRBJ2-7, with a weak D call TRBD1 (5 bases). V shed 5 bases and J shed 2 bases, with 10 bases lying between them. The CDR3 is 13 amino acids. The CDR3 bases are TGTGCCAGCAGTCTCAGGGTTCCCTACGAGCAGTACTTC. Protein sequence: CASSLRVPYEQYF.

This sequence joins TRBV9 and TRBJ2-3; D is perhaps TRBD2 (6 bases). Germline assignment: CDR1 SGDLS and CDR2 YYNGEE. CDR3 size: 14 residues. Between the trimmed V and J ends, which lost 6 bases and 4 bases, there was a span of 15 bases. The CDR3 DNA follows: TGTGCCAGCAATGGAGGGGAAAGCGCAGATACGCAGTATTTT. It yields the protein CASNGGESADTQYF. The variable domain in full, completed from reference TRBV9 and TRBJ2-3, reads DSGVTQTPKHLITATGQRVTLRCSPRSGDLSVYWYQQSLDQGLQFLIQYYNGEERAKGNILERFSAQQFPDLHSELNLSSLELGDSALYFCASNGGESADTQYFGPGTRLTVL.

This clonotype was detected ten times or more. The chain's CDR3 is CASSPRTSGSVRGSYEQYF. The CDR3 DNA sequence: TGTGCCAGCAGCCCACGGACTAGCGGGAGCGTAAGGGGTTCCTACGAGCAGTACTTC. The V and J genes are TRBV7-9 and TRBJ2-7; 13 nucleotides line up with TRBD2. The trim removed 5 bases at V and 1 base at J, leaving 14 bases unmatched. Germline V gives CDR1 SEHNR, CDR2 FQNEAQ (reference sequence). The CDR3 is 19 amino acids.

The sample holds many counts of this clonotype. The chain combines TRBV20-1 with TRBJ1-2; weak D call: TRBD1 (5 bases). Trimming took off 3 bases at V and 8 bases at J, with 13 bases between the two ends. This CDR3 is 12 amino acids long. Germline assignment: CDR1 DFQATT and CDR2 SNEGSKA (reference sequence). The CDR3 reads CSASGAAGGYTF. In DNA form, the CDR3 reads TGCAGTGCTAGTGGGGCAGCGGGAGGCTACACCTTC.

This clonotype has a count of ten or more. The rearrangement links TRBV28 to TRBJ1-1, with D unresolved. CDR3 size: 14 residues. From germline, CDR1 is MDHEN and CDR2 SYDVKM. With 4 bases removed from V and 3 bases from J, the gap between germline ends came to 12 bases. CDR3 sequence reads: CASSSRGLDTEAFF. In nucleotides, the CDR3 is TGTGCCAGCAGTTCCCGCGGGTTGGACACTGAAGCTTTCTTT.

In DNA, the CDR3 is TGTGCCACCAGCGACCCCCTTAGCGAGCAGTACTTC. Its translation: CATSDPLSEQYF. The V call is TRBV15, the J call TRBJ2-7; D unclear. V lost 5 bases and J lost 6, with 11 bases in between. The CDR3 totals 12 residues. The germline V gene has CDR1 LNHNV and CDR2 YYDKDF (reference sequence). Based on the CDR3 plus reference TRBV15 and TRBJ2-7, the full variable domain is DAMVIQNPRYQVTQFGKPVTLSCSQTLNHNVMYWYQQKSSQAPKLLFHYYDKDFNNEADTPDNFQSRRPNTSFCFLDIRSPGLGDTAMYLCATSDPLSEQYFGPGTRLTVT.

The V and J genes are TRBV5-1 and TRBJ2-7; 7 bases map to TRBD2. V was clipped by 2 bases and J by 6 bases; unmatched bases: 8. The CDR3 runs to 14 residues. Germline values: CDR1 SGHRS, CDR2 YFSETQ. CDR3 DNA: TGCGCCAGCAGCTTCGCGGGAGAGGCCTCCGAGCAGTACTTC. As protein: CASSFAGEASEQYF.

This clonotype was counted ten times or more. The chain carries TRBV15 and TRBJ1-2; a weak D match, TRBD1 (6 bases). The germline V gene has CDR1 LNHNV and CDR2 YYDKDF (reference sequence). V lost 0 bases and J 6 bases, leaving 11 bases between the germline ends. This CDR3 has 14 residues. CDR3 in amino acids: CATSRDQGSHGYTF. DNA for the CDR3: TGTGCCACCAGCAGAGATCAGGGGTCCCATGGCTACACCTTC.

This clonotype was seen repeatedly, ten times or more. The rearrangement links TRBV7-8 to TRBJ1-2; no firm D call. With 1 base removed from V and 8 bases from J, the gap between germline ends came to 14 bases. Germline loops: CDR1 SGHVS, CDR2 FQNEAQ. The CDR3 length is 14 residues. The CDR3 sequence is CASSLGASREGYTF. The CDR3 nucleotides are TGTGCCAGCAGCTTAGGAGCATCAAGAGAGGGCTACACCTTC.

This clonotype was found many times. Mismatch with germline at one junction end may stem from a read error. V is TRBV5-1 and J is TRBJ2-5; 10 nucleotides line up with TRBD2. Germline CDR1 reads SGHRS; CDR2 reads YFSETQ. The CDR3 length is 14 residues. The CDR3 sequence: CASSLLAGEETQYF. Written as DNA, the CDR3 is TGTGCCAGCAGCCTGCTAGCGGGAGAAGAGACCCAGTACTTC.

This clonotype turned up a few times. The chain has TRBV19 and TRBJ2-2; 9 nucleotides align to TRBD2. Germline assignment: CDR1 LNHDA and CDR2 SQIVND (reference sequence). After removal of 4 bases from V and 4 bases from J, the junction contained 4 bases not matched to a gene. There are 15 residues in the CDR3. CDR3 nucleotide sequence: TGTGCCAGTAGTAGGCGGGAGGGCCCCACCGGGGAGCTGTTTTTT. Translated: CASSRREGPTGELFF.